These T cell receptor beta chains were read from a single sample in a study of cytomegalovirus exposure and HLA in healthy donors. Data came from immunoSEQ multiplex PCR; TCRdb stores just in-frame clones and leaves some out. The sample includes over 110,000 clones, 82% of them seen just once. Material for sequencing was PBMCs. The receptors here all came from a male donor in good health and CMV-seronegative. Each CDR3 is given with its conserved first and last residue. Each record gives: clone size, D gene, J gene, V gene, CDR3 protein, CDR3 DNA. A D gene is named only where the DNA matches it firmly. Clone size appears in some rows only: once, few, many, or a class for an expanded clone.

clone_size: NA; d_call: NA; j_call: TRBJ2-7; v_call: TRBV5-4; cdr3_aa: CASSSLNEQYF; cdr3_nt: TGTGCCAGCAGCTCCTTAAACGAGCAGTACTTC
clone_size: NA; d_call: TRBD1; j_call: TRBJ2-7; v_call: TRBV18; cdr3_aa: CASSPLHPDRASYEQYF; cdr3_nt: TGTGCCAGCTCACCCCTCCACCCCGACAGGGCCTCCTACGAGCAGTACTTC
clone_size: NA; d_call: NA; j_call: TRBJ1-6; v_call: TRBV28; cdr3_aa: CASSFLSSYNSPLHF; cdr3_nt: TGTGCCAGCAGTTTCTTGAGCTCCTATAATTCACCCCTCCACTTT
clone_size: NA; d_call: TRBD1; j_call: TRBJ1-4; v_call: TRBV4-3; cdr3_aa: CASSRITGGGEKLFF; cdr3_nt: TGCGCCAGCAGCCGGATAACAGGGGGAGGGGAAAAACTGTTTTTT
clone_size: NA; d_call: TRBD2; j_call: TRBJ2-3; v_call: TRBV5-4; cdr3_aa: CASSLRLAGVTDTQYF; cdr3_nt: TGTGCCAGCAGCCTAAGACTAGCGGGAGTGACAGATACGCAGTATTTT
clone_size: few; d_call: NA; j_call: TRBJ1-1; v_call: TRBV30; cdr3_aa: CAWGGLVHRQAFF; cdr3_nt: TGTGCCTGGGGGGGACTGGTCCACCGTCAAGCTTTCTTT
clone_size: NA; d_call: TRBD1; j_call: TRBJ1-5; v_call: TRBV27; cdr3_aa: CASSLSGQGTDQPQHF; cdr3_nt: TGTGCCAGCAGTTTATCGGGACAGGGGACAGATCAGCCCCAGCATTTT
clone_size: few; d_call: TRBD2; j_call: TRBJ2-7; v_call: TRBV7-6; cdr3_aa: CASSSLAGAEQYF; cdr3_nt: TGTGCCAGCAGCTCCTTAGCGGGAGCCGAGCAGTACTTC
clone_size: NA; d_call: TRBD1; j_call: TRBJ1-6; v_call: TRBV15; cdr3_aa: CATSRSLQGGDSPLHF; cdr3_nt: TGTGCCACCAGCAGATCCTTACAGGGGGGGGATTCACCCCTCCACTTT
clone_size: NA; d_call: NA; j_call: TRBJ2-3; v_call: TRBV29-1; cdr3_aa: CSADGSTDTQYF; cdr3_nt: TGCAGCGCCGACGGGAGCACAGATACGCAGTATTTT
clone_size: NA; d_call: TRBD1; j_call: TRBJ2-3; v_call: TRBV7-9; cdr3_aa: CASSLPGTGGGRADTQYF; cdr3_nt: TGTGCCAGCAGCCTTCCCGGGACAGGGGGCGGAAGGGCAGATACGCAGTATTTT
clone_size: NA; d_call: NA; j_call: TRBJ1-3; v_call: TRBV21-1; cdr3_aa: CASRGGSCRGNTIYF; cdr3_nt: TGTGCCAGCAGGGGGGGGTCCTGCCGTGGAAACACCATATATTTT
clone_size: NA; d_call: NA; j_call: TRBJ2-3; v_call: TRBV27; cdr3_aa: CASSPSLQGLADTQYF; cdr3_nt: TGTGCCAGCAGTCCCTCCCTCCAGGGACTCGCAGATACGCAGTATTTT
clone_size: NA; d_call: NA; j_call: TRBJ1-5; v_call: TRBV6-6; cdr3_aa: CASSYSQGNQPQHF; cdr3_nt: TGTGCCAGCAGTTACTCGCAGGGGAATCAGCCCCAGCATTTT
clone_size: NA; d_call: NA; j_call: TRBJ2-3; v_call: TRBV7-9; cdr3_aa: CASPTLAVSDTQYF; cdr3_nt: TGTGCCAGCCCCACGTTAGCGGTATCAGATACGCAGTATTTT
clone_size: few; d_call: TRBD1; j_call: TRBJ1-3; v_call: TRBV7-9; cdr3_aa: CASSSPGQVNGNTIYF; cdr3_nt: TGTGCCAGCAGCTCCCCCGGACAGGTGAATGGAAACACCATATATTTT
clone_size: NA; d_call: TRBD2; j_call: TRBJ2-2; v_call: TRBV19; cdr3_aa: CASSSGAANTGELFF; cdr3_nt: TGTGCCAGTTCCAGCGGGGCCGCGAACACCGGGGAGCTGTTTTTT
clone_size: NA; d_call: TRBD2; j_call: TRBJ2-1; v_call: TRBV7-9; cdr3_aa: CASSLRPGGPGDEQFF; cdr3_nt: TGTGCCAGCAGCTTAAGGCCGGGAGGGCCTGGAGATGAGCAGTTCTTC
clone_size: NA; d_call: NA; j_call: TRBJ1-5; v_call: TRBV27; cdr3_aa: CASSRLNVPEPQHF; cdr3_nt: TGTGCCAGCAGTCGCCTCAATGTTCCGGAGCCCCAGCATTTT
clone_size: NA; d_call: NA; j_call: TRBJ2-1; v_call: TRBV27; cdr3_aa: CASSSSPGTGEQFF; cdr3_nt: NA
clone_size: few; d_call: TRBD2; j_call: TRBJ2-1; v_call: TRBV11-1; cdr3_aa: CASSPRTSENEQFF; cdr3_nt: TGTGCCAGCAGCCCCAGGACTAGCGAGAATGAGCAGTTCTTC
clone_size: NA; d_call: NA; j_call: TRBJ2-7; v_call: TRBV30; cdr3_aa: CAWSGQDEQYF; cdr3_nt: TGTGCCTGGAGTGGACAGGACGAGCAGTACTTC
clone_size: NA; d_call: NA; j_call: TRBJ1-4; v_call: TRBV29-1; cdr3_aa: CSVGGPLGAAFF; cdr3_nt: TGCAGCGTTGGGGGCCCTTTGGGGGCGGCGTTTTTT
clone_size: NA; d_call: NA; j_call: TRBJ2-2; v_call: TRBV10-1; cdr3_aa: CASKSRNGELFF; cdr3_nt: TGCGCCAGCAAGTCGCGGAACGGGGAGCTGTTTTTT
clone_size: NA; d_call: TRBD2; j_call: TRBJ2-7; v_call: TRBV7-2; cdr3_aa: CASSPRGGGSYEQYF; cdr3_nt: TGTGCCAGCAGCCCCCGCGGGGGGGGGTCCTACGAGCAGTACTTC
clone_size: NA; d_call: NA; j_call: TRBJ2-5; v_call: TRBV7-8; cdr3_aa: CASSSPGRSQETQYF; cdr3_nt: TGTGCCAGCAGCTCGCCGGGGAGGAGTCAAGAGACCCAGTACTTC
clone_size: NA; d_call: TRBD1; j_call: TRBJ2-7; v_call: TRBV7-9; cdr3_aa: CASRPQRGTGSYEQYF; cdr3_nt: TGTGCCAGCAGGCCCCAACGTGGGACAGGGAGCTACGAGCAGTACTTC
clone_size: NA; d_call: TRBD2; j_call: TRBJ2-5; v_call: TRBV10-3; cdr3_aa: CAISGGGLGETQYF; cdr3_nt: TGTGCCATCAGTGGCGGGGGGCTAGGGGAGACCCAGTACTTC
clone_size: NA; d_call: NA; j_call: TRBJ1-1; v_call: TRBV27; cdr3_aa: CASSLWGGNTEAFF; cdr3_nt: TGTGCCAGCAGTTTATGGGGCGGGAACACTGAAGCTTTCTTT
clone_size: NA; d_call: NA; j_call: TRBJ2-1; v_call: TRBV4-3; cdr3_aa: CASSQRQGLLNEQFF; cdr3_nt: TGCGCCAGCAGCCAACGACAAGGCCTACTCAATGAGCAGTTCTTC
clone_size: NA; d_call: TRBD1; j_call: TRBJ1-1; v_call: TRBV9; cdr3_aa: CASSAGTGLGTEAFF; cdr3_nt: TGTGCCAGCAGCGCCGGGACAGGGTTAGGTACTGAAGCTTTCTTT
clone_size: NA; d_call: NA; j_call: TRBJ2-2; v_call: TRBV4-3; cdr3_aa: CASSQDIGGWGGELFF; cdr3_nt: TGCGCCAGCAGCCAAGATATAGGGGGTTGGGGGGGGGAGCTGTTTTTT
clone_size: NA; d_call: NA; j_call: TRBJ1-1; v_call: TRBV2; cdr3_aa: CASRPGTPPEAFF; cdr3_nt: TGTGCCAGCCGGCCGGGGACACCACCTGAAGCTTTCTTT
clone_size: NA; d_call: NA; j_call: TRBJ2-7; v_call: TRBV11-2; cdr3_aa: CASSLYYEQYF; cdr3_nt: TGTGCCAGCAGCCTTTACTACGAGCAGTACTTC
clone_size: NA; d_call: TRBD2; j_call: TRBJ2-2; v_call: TRBV27; cdr3_aa: CASSSTSGRAWGELFF; cdr3_nt: TGTGCCAGCAGCTCTACTAGCGGGAGGGCTTGGGGGGAGCTGTTTTTT
clone_size: NA; d_call: TRBD2; j_call: TRBJ2-7; v_call: TRBV5-4; cdr3_aa: CASSRDGLVAYEQYF; cdr3_nt: TGTGCCAGCAGCCGTGACGGACTAGTCGCCTACGAGCAGTACTTC
clone_size: NA; d_call: NA; j_call: TRBJ1-1; v_call: TRBV9; cdr3_aa: CASSRQVTNTEAFF; cdr3_nt: TGTGCCAGCAGCCGACAGGTTACGAACACTGAAGCTTTCTTT
clone_size: NA; d_call: TRBD1; j_call: TRBJ2-2; v_call: TRBV6-1; cdr3_aa: CASSEMYGQGAGELFF; cdr3_nt: TGTGCCAGCAGTGAGATGTATGGACAGGGGGCCGGGGAGCTGTTTTTT
clone_size: once; d_call: NA; j_call: TRBJ2-2; v_call: TRBV4-2; cdr3_aa: CASSQGDGGVAGELFF; cdr3_nt: TGTGCCAGCAGCCAGGGGGACGGGGGAGTAGCCGGGGAGCTGTTTTTT
clone_size: NA; d_call: TRBD1; j_call: TRBJ2-7; v_call: TRBV2; cdr3_aa: CASSEDPGTDSYEQYF; cdr3_nt: TGTGCCAGCAGTGAGGATCCCGGGACAGACTCCTACGAGCAGTACTTC
clone_size: few; d_call: NA; j_call: TRBJ2-1; v_call: TRBV19; cdr3_aa: CASRIGGGQNEQFF; cdr3_nt: TGTGCCAGTAGAATAGGGGGAGGGCAGAATGAGCAGTTCTTC